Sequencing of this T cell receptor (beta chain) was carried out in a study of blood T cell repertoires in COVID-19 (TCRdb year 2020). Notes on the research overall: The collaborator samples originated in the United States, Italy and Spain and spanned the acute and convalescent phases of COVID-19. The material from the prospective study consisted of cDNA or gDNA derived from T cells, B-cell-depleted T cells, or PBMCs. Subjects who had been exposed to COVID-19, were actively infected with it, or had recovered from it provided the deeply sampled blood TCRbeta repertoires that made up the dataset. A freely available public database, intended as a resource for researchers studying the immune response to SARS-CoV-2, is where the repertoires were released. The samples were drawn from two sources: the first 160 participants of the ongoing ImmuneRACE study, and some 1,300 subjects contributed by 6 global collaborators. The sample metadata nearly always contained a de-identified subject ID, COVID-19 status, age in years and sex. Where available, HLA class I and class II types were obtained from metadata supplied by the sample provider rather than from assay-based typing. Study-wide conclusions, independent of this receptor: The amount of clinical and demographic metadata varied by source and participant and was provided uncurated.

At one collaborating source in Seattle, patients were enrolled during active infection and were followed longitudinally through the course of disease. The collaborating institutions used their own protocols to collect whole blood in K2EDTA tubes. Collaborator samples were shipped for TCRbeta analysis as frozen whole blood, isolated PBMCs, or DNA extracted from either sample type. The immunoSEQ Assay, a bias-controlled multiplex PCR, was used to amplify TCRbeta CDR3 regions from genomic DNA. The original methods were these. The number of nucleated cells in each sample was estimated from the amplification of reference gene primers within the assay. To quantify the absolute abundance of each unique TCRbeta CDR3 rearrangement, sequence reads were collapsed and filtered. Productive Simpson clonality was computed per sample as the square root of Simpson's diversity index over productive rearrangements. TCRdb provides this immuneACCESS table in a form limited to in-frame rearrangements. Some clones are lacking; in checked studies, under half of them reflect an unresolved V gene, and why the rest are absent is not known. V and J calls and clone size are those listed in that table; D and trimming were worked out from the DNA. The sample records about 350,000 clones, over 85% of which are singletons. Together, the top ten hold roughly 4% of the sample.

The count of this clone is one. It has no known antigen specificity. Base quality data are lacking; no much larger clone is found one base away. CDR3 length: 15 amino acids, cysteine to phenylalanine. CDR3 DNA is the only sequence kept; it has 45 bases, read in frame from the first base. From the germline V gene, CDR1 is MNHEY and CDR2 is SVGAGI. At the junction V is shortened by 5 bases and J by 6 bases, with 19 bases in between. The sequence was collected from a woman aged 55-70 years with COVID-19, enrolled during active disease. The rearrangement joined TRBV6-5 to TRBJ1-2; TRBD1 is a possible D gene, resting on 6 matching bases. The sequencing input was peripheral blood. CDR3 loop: CASSLRGTSRNGYTF. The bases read TGTGCCAGCAGTCTTAGGGGGACATCCCGGAATGGCTACACCTTC.